In its sample, the clone carrying this T cell receptor beta chain was seen a few times. The entry originates in a study of control samples from healthy donors and cancer patients. Generated by immunoSEQ multiplex PCR, the TCRdb table keeps only in-frame clones and is missing some. The sample has 150,000 to 200,000 clones; roughly 89% are singletons. This TCR derives from a woman aged 45-65 years in good health. The sequenced sample consisted of blood.

The CDR3 spells CASSLTGAANEKLFF. The CDR3 coding sequence is TGTGCCAGCAGCCTTACAGGGGCGGCTAATGAAAAACTGTTTTTT. The V gene is TRBV5-4, the J gene TRBJ1-4; 7 nucleotides line up with TRBD1. CDR3 length: 15 amino acids. From germline, CDR1 is SGHNT and CDR2 YYREEE (reference sequence). V trimming: 4 bases; J trimming: 3 bases; junction bases outside the gene matches: 6.